This TCR beta chain was identified during a study of cytomegalovirus exposure and HLA in healthy donors. There are 11 residues in the CDR3. Trimming pared 8 bases from V and 3 bases from J, leaving 7 bases between. Germline CDR1 is LNHDA and CDR2 is SQIVND (reference sequence). Findings and limits, study-wide: Later analysis identified a missense DCLRE1C variant that was linked to TCR beta V- and J-gene trimming.

Details on this clone: Its antigen is undetermined.

The PCR had 60 Vbeta and 13 Jbeta primers. The table came from immunoSEQ multiplex PCR; TCRdb's copy has only in-frame clones and leaves some out. The table includes 110,000 to 150,000 clones, almost 80% detected once. The sequence was collected from a woman between 25 and 40 years old in good health and CMV-seronegative. The genes are TRBV19 and TRBJ1-2; D is unresolved. The sample comprised PBMCs. DNA for the CDR3: TGTGCCAGTCGAGCGGACTATGGCTACACCTTC. It yields the protein CASRADYGYTF.